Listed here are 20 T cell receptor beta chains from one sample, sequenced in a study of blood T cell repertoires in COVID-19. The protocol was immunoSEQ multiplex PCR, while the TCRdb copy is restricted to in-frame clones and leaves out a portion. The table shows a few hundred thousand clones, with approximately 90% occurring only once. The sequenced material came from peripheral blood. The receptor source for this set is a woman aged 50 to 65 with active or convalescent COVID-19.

The CDR3 is CASSLDGRAGNEQFF. The CDR3 DNA is TGTGCCAGCAGCTTAGACGGGAGGGCTGGAAATGAGCAGTTCTTC. The chain joins TRBV7-2 to TRBJ2-1; 8 nucleotides match TRBD2. This CDR3 region has 15 residues. The V gene end was trimmed by 1 base and the J gene end by 7 bases; junction bases not matched to a gene: 6. The germline CDR1 and CDR2 sequences are SGHTA and FQGNSA.

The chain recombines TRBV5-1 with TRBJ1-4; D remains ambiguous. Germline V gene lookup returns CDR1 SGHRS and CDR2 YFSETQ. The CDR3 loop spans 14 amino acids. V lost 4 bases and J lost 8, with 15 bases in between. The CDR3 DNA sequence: TGCGCCAGCAGCGGAGGCTCGGTTGACGAAAAACTGTTTTTT. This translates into CASSGGSVDEKLFF.

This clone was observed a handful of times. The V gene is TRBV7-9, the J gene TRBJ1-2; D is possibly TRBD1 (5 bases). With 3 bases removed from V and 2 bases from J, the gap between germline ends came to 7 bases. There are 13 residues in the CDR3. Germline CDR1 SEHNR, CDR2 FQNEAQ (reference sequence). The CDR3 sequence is CASSLGPNYGYTF. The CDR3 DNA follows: TGTGCCAGCAGCTTGGGGCCGAACTATGGCTACACCTTC.

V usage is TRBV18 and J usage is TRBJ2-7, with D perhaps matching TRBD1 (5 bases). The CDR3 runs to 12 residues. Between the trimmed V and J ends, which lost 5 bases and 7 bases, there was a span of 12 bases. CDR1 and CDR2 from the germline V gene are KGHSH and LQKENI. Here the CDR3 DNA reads TGTGCCAGCTCAACCGACAGCCGGGAGCAGTACTTC. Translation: CASSTDSREQYF.

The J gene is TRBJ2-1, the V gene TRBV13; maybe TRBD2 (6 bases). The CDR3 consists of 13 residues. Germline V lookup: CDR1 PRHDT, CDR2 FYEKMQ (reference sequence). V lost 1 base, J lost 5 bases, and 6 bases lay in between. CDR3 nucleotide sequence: TGTGCCAGCAGCTTAGTAGCGGACAATGAGCAGTTCTTC. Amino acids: CASSLVADNEQFF.

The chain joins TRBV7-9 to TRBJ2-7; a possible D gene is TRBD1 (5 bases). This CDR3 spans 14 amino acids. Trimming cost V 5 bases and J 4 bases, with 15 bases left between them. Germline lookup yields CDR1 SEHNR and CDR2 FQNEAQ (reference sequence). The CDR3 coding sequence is TGTGCCAGCAGCCAAGTGGGTGGGGCTTACGAGCAGTACTTC. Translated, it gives CASSQVGGAYEQYF.

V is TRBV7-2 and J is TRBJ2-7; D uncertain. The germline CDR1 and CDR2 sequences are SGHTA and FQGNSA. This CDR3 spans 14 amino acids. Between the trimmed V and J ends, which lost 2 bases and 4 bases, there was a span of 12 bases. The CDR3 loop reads CASSLSAADYEQYF. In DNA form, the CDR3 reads TGTGCCAGCAGCTTAAGCGCTGCGGATTACGAGCAGTACTTC.

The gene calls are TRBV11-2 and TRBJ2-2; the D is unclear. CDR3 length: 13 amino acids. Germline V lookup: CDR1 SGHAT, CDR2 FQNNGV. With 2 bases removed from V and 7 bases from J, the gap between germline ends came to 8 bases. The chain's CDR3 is CASSLYGIGELFF. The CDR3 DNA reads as TGTGCCAGCAGCTTATATGGCATCGGGGAGCTGTTTTTT.

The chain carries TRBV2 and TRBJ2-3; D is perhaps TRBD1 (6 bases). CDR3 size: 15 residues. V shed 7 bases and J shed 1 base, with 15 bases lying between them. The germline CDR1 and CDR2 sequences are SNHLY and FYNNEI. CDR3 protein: CASNSQGQGTDTQYF. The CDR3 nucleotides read TGTGCCAGCAATTCCCAGGGACAAGGCACAGATACGCAGTATTTT. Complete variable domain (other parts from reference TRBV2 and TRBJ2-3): EPEVTQTPSHQVTQMGQEVILRCVPISNHLYFYWYRQILGQKVEFLVSFYNNEISEKSEIFDDQFSVERPDGSNFTLKIRSTKLEDSAMYFCASNSQGQGTDTQYFGPGTRLTVL.

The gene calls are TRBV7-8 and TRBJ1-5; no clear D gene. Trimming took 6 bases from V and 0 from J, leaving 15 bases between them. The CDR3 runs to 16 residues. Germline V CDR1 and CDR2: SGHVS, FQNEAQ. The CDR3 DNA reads TGTGCCAGCAGTATATATGACGGAGATAGCAATCAGCCCCAGCATTTT. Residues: CASSIYDGDSNQPQHF. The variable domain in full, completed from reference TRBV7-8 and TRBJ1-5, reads GAGVSQSPRYKVAKRGQDVALRCDPISGHVSLFWYQQALGQGPEFLTYFQNEAQLDKSGLPSDRFFAERPEGSVSTLKIQRTQQEDSAVYLCASSIYDGDSNQPQHFGDGTRLSIL.

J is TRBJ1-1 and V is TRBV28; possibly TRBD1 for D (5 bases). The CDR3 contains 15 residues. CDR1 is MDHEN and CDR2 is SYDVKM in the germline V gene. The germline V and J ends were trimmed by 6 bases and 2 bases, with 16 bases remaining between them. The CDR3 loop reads CASSPEWGRNTEAFF. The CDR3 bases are TGTGCCAGCAGCCCGGAGTGGGGCAGAAACACTGAAGCTTTCTTT.

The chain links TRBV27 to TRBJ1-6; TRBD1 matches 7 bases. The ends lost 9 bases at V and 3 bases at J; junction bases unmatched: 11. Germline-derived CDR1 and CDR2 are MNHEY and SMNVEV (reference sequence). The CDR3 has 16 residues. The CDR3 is CASASGTAIYNSPLHF. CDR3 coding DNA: TGTGCCAGTGCGTCCGGGACAGCGATCTATAATTCACCCCTCCACTTT.

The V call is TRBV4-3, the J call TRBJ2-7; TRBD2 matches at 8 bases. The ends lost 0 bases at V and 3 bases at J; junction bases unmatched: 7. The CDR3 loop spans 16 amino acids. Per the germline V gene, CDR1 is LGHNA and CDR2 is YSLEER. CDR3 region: CASSQDVSGGIYEQYF. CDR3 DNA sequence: TGCGCCAGCAGCCAAGATGTCAGCGGGGGCATCTACGAGCAGTACTTC.

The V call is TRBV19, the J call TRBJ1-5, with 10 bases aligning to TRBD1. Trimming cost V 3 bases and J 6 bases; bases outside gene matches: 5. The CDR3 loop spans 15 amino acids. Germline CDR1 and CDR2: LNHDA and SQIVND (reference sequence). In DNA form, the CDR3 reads TGTGCCAGTAGTATTACCGGGACAGGGGTTCAGCCCCAGCATTTT. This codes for CASSITGTGVQPQHF.

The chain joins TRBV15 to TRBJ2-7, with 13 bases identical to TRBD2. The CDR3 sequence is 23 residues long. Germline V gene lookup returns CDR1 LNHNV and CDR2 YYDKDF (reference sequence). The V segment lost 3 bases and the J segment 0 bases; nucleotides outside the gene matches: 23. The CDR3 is CATSSPEIPGLAGIQAASYEQYF. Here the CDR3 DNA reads TGTGCCACCAGCAGTCCCGAGATCCCGGGACTAGCGGGAATTCAGGCGGCCTCCTACGAGCAGTACTTC.

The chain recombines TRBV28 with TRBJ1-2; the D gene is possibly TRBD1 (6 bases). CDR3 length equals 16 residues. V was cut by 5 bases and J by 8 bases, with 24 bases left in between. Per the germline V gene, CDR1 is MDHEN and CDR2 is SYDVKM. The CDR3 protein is CASSGSQGFMGRGYTF. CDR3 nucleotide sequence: TGTGCCAGCAGTGGATCCCAGGGGTTTATGGGTCGAGGCTACACCTTC.

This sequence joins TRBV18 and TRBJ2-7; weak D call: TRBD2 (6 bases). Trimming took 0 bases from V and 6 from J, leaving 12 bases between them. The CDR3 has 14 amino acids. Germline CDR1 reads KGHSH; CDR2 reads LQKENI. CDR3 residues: CASSPPGPGGEQYF. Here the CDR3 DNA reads TGTGCCAGCTCACCACCGGGTCCCGGGGGCGAGCAGTACTTC.

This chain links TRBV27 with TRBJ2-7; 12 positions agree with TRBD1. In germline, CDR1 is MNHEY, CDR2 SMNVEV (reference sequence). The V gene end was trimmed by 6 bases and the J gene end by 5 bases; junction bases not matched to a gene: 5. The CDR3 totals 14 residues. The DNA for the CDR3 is TGTGCCAGCAGCGCCGGGACAGGGGGCAACGAGCAGTACTTC. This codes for CASSAGTGGNEQYF.

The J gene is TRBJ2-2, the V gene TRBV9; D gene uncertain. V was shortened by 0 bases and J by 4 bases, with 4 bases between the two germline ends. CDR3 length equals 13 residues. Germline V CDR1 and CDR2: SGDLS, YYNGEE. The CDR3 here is CASSVGATGELFF. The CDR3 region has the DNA TGTGCCAGCAGCGTAGGGGCCACCGGGGAGCTGTTTTTT.

This chain's CDR3 is CAIGRRAENYGYTF. CDR3 nucleotides: TGTGCCATCGGACGGAGGGCTGAAAACTATGGCTACACCTTC. The chain is built from TRBV10-3 and TRBJ1-2; D remains unclear. The length of the CDR3 is 14 residues. CDR1 is ENHRY and CDR2 is SYGVKD in the germline V gene. Trimming shortened V by 8 bases and J by 2 bases, and 15 bases separated the two germline ends.